This T cell receptor beta chain comes out of a study of molecular identifiers for immune sequencing clone quantification. This clonotype showed up many times. Its antigen is unidentified. Using its own MiXCR run on the PCR reads, TCRdb lists one record per CDR3 protein. The data show 60,000 to 65,000 distinct CDR3 sequences, under 20% seen once. The V and J ends lost 4 bases and 2 bases, in that order; junction bases with no gene match: 10. CDR1 and CDR2 (germline): LGHDT, YNNKEL (reference sequence). CDR3 length equals 16 residues. Study observations and caveats: Under 1% of molecules in naive cells, but over 98% of effector molecules, belonged to clones above 20 RNA copies.

The material sequenced was naive CD8+ T cells from blood, with Jurkat cell RNA spiked in. Subset specified: FACS-sorted CD8+CD4-CCR7+CD45RA+ naive T cells. The receptor was derived from a human donor in good health. Some libraries in this study had Jurkat cell RNA spiked in. The chain is built from TRBV3-1 and TRBJ2-7; 8 bases align to TRBD2. This CDR3 is CASSRGAGEVTYEQYF. CDR3 DNA sequence: TGTGCCAGCAGCCGCGGAGCGGGAGAAGTCACCTACGAGCAGTACTTC.